This T cell receptor beta chain was retrieved from a study of human T cells and chemical hapten exposure. Study background: Upper-back patch tests with 0.01% DPC were read at 6 days. Regarding the study as a whole: The formation of large CDR3 similarity clusters by expanded TCRs significantly exceeded that of controls. PT1 expanded TCR counts correlated positively with patch test score. No alteration of TCRs above 1 in 1000 frequency was seen with DPC sensitization.

Via MiXCR, TCRdb re-called the RACE reads, giving one row per CDR3 protein. This table holds more than 70,000 distinct CDR3 sequences, about 9.9% found once. This clonotype was detected many times. Its antigen is currently unknown. Described time point: patch test 2, 6 weeks after DPC sensitization. Treatment specified: therapeutic diphenylcyclopropenone sensitization with weekly scalp DPC. Germline V gene data show CDR1 as SGHVS and CDR2 as FNYEAQ. The CDR3 runs to 16 residues. V lost 2 bases to trimming and J lost 0 bases, with 11 bases between them. The sequence derives from a man younger than 35 with alopecia areata. Some clones in this sample may be carry-over from other donors' samples. The sample in question was whole blood, obtained in connection with sensitization to the hapten diphenylcyclopropenone (DPC). V usage is TRBV7-6 and J usage is TRBJ1-5, with D uncertain. The CDR3 sequence: CASSLRSGYSNQPQHF. The DNA for the CDR3 is TGTGCCAGCAGCTTACGGTCGGGGTATAGCAATCAGCCCCAGCATTTT.